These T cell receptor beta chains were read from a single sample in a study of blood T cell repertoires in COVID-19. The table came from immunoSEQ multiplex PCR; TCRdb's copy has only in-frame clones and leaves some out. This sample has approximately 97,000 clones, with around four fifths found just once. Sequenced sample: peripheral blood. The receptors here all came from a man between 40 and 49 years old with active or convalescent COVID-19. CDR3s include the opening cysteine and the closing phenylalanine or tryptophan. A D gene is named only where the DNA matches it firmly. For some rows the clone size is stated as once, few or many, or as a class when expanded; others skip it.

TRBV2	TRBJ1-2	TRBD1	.	CASSGGTGAGGYTF	TGTGCCAGCAGTGGAGGGACAGGGGCGGGTGGCTACACCTTC
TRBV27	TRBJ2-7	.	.	CASSLGWPGDHEQYF	TGTGCCAGCAGTTTAGGATGGCCAGGGGACCACGAGCAGTACTTC
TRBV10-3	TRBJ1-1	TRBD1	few	CAISEPWDRANTEAFF	TGTGCCATCAGTGAGCCGTGGGACAGGGCGAACACTGAAGCTTTCTTT
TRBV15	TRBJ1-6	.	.	CATSRDLRAGGNSPLHF	TGTGCCACCAGCAGAGATCTTAGGGCCGGGGGGAATTCACCCCTCCACTTT
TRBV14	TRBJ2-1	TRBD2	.	CASSRPGGGANEQFF	TGTGCCAGCAGCCGCCCGGGGGGGGGTGCAAATGAGCAGTTCTTC
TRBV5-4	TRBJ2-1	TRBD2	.	CASSLDSGGFNEQFF	TGTGCCAGCAGCTTGGATAGCGGGGGTTTCAATGAGCAGTTCTTC
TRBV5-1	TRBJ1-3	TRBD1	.	CASSPVDRGRNTIYF	TGCGCCAGCAGCCCGGTGGACAGGGGGCGAAACACCATATATTTT
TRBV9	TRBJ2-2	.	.	CASSPQGLNTGELFF	TGTGCCAGCAGCCCGCAGGGTCTAAACACCGGGGAGCTGTTTTTT
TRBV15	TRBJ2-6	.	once	CATSGGGGANVLTF	TGTGCCACCAGCGGGGGGGGCGGGGCCAACGTCCTGACTTTC
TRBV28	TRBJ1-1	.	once	CASRQDTLGFTEAFF	TGTGCCAGCAGACAGGACACCCTGGGGTTCACTGAAGCTTTCTTT
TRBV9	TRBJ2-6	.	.	CASSVGHSVSGANVLTF	TGTGCCAGCAGCGTAGGCCACTCGGTCTCTGGGGCCAACGTCCTGACTTTC
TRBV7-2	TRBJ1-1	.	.	CASSLISEAFF	TGTGCCAGCAGCTTAATCTCTGAAGCTTTCTTT
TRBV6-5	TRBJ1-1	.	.	CASSLQGNTEAFF	TGTGCCAGCAGTTTGCAGGGGAACACTGAAGCTTTCTTT
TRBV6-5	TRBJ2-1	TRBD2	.	CASTGLAGIYNEQFF	TGTGCCAGCACCGGACTAGCGGGGATCTACAATGAGCAGTTCTTC
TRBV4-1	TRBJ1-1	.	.	CASGTRQEFGEAFF	TGCGCCAGCGGAACCAGACAGGAATTTGGTGAAGCTTTCTTT
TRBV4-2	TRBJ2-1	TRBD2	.	CASSQDSQLQLGTSGGAYNEQFF	TGTGCCAGCAGCCAAGATTCTCAATTACAACTCGGGACTAGCGGGGGGGCTTACAATGAGCAGTTCTTC
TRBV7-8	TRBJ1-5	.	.	CASSSDLSGPQHF	TGTGCCAGCAGCTCCGATCTTTCCGGGCCCCAGCATTTT
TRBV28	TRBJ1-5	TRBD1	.	CASSSPSGQDRNQPQHF	TGTGCCAGCAGCTCGCCCTCAGGACAGGACCGCAATCAGCCCCAGCATTTT
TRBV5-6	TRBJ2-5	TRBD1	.	CASSSDRAETQYF	TGTGCCAGCAGCTCTGACAGGGCCGAGACCCAGTACTTC
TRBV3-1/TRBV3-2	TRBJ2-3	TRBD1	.	CASSLATGGGTQYF	TGTGCCAGCAGCCTAGCTACAGGGGGCGGTACGCAGTATTTT
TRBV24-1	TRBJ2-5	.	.	CATSPGGARETQYF	TGTGCCACCAGTCCCGGCGGGGCCCGGGAGACCCAGTACTTC
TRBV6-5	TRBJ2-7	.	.	CASSYAPGTPYEQYF	TGTGCCAGCAGTTACGCCCCCGGGACACCTTACGAGCAGTACTTC
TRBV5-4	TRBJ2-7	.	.	CASSFGRYEQYF	TGTGCCAGCAGCTTTGGGAGGTACGAGCAGTACTTC
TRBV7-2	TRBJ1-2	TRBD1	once	CASSPRPQGAYGYTF	TGTGCCAGCAGCCCGCGGCCCCAGGGGGCCTATGGCTACACCTTC
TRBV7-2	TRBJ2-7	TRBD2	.	CASSLVGAGGPYEQYF	TGTGCCAGCAGCTTAGTTGGAGCGGGGGGGCCGTACGAGCAGTACTTC
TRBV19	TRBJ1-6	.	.	CASREDSNNSPLHF	TGTGCCAGTAGAGAAGACAGTAACAATTCACCCCTCCACTTT
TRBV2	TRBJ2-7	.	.	CASSEARGLYEQYF	TGTGCCAGCAGTGAAGCAAGGGGTCTCTACGAGCAGTACTTC
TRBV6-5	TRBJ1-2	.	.	CASSYEAGGGGGYTF	TGTGCCAGCAGTTACGAGGCAGGCGGGGGAGGGGGCTACACCTTC
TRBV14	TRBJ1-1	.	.	CASSHRLRGGEAFF	TGTGCCAGCAGCCACAGACTTCGAGGGGGTGAAGCTTTCTTT
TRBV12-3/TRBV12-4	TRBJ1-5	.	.	CASSSGINQPQHF	TGTGCCAGCAGTTCAGGGATCAATCAGCCCCAGCATTTT
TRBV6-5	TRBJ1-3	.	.	CASSRGNTIYF	TGTGCCAGCAGCCGGGGGAACACCATATATTTT
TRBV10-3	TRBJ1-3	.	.	CAISVSRTLSGNTIYF	TGTGCCATCAGTGTGTCCCGGACATTATCCGGAAACACCATATATTTT
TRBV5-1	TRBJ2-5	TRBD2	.	CASSFSGGGGQETQYF	TGCGCCAGCAGCTTTAGCGGGGGAGGTGGCCAAGAGACCCAGTACTTC
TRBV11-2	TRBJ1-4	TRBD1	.	CASSRDRQGEKLFF	TGTGCCAGCAGCAGGGACAGGCAAGGGGAAAAACTGTTTTTT
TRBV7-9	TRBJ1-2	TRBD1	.	CASGGTGKYGYTF	TGTGCCAGCGGAGGGACAGGGAAATATGGCTACACCTTC
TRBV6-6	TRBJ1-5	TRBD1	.	CASSTGQGGNQPQHF	TGTGCCAGCAGTACGGGACAGGGAGGCAATCAGCCCCAGCATTTT
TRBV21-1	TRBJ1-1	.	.	CASSNARVDGYTEAFF	TGTGCCAGCAGCAATGCCAGGGTCGATGGTTACACTGAAGCTTTCTTT
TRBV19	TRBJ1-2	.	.	CASSIPRQPKENYGYTF	TGTGCCAGTAGTATCCCGAGACAGCCCAAAGAGAACTATGGCTACACCTTC
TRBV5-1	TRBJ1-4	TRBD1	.	CASSPTGANEKLFF	TGCGCCAGCAGCCCGACAGGGGCAAATGAAAAACTGTTTTTT
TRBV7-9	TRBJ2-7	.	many	CASSPLASYESYEQYF	TGTGCCAGCAGCCCCCTTGCTAGCTATGAGTCCTACGAGCAGTACTTC
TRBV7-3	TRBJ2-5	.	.	CASSPGGEVRETQYF	TGTGCCAGCAGTCCCGGGGGTGAAGTTAGGGAGACCCAGTACTTC
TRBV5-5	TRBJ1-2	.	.	CASSLGPDTNYGYTF	TGTGCCAGCAGCTTGGGGCCAGACACGAACTATGGCTACACCTTC
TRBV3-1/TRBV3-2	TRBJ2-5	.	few	CASSSTQETQYF	TGTGCCAGCAGCTCGACTCAAGAGACCCAGTACTTC
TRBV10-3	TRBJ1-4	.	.	CAISESQGGNEKLFF	TGTGCCATCAGTGAGTCTCAAGGGGGTAATGAAAAACTGTTTTTT
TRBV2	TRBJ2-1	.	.	CASSEAARGQFF	TGTGCCAGCAGTGAAGCAGCCAGGGGGCAGTTCTTC
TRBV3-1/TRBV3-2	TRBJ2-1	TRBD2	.	CASRQAGGLFF	TGTGCCAGCAGACAAGCGGGGGGGCTGTTCTTC
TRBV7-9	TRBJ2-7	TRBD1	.	CASSPDRVTYF	TGTGCCAGCAGCCCAGACAGGGTCACGTACTTC
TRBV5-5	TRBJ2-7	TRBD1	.	CASSFLQGAGYEQYF	TGTGCCAGCAGCTTTCTCCAGGGGGCTGGATACGAGCAGTACTTC
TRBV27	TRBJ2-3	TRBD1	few	CASSWGQGAGEDTQYF	TGTGCCAGCAGTTGGGGACAGGGGGCGGGGGAAGATACGCAGTATTTT
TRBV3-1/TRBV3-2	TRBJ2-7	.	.	CASNIVNRLVYEQYF	TGTGCCAGCAATATCGTCAACAGGCTAGTCTACGAGCAGTACTTC
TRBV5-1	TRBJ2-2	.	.	CASSLSSLNTGELFF	TGCGCCAGCAGCTTGTCTAGCCTAAACACCGGGGAGCTGTTTTTT
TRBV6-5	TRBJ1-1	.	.	CASSYSQTNTEAFF	TGTGCCAGCAGTTACTCACAGACGAACACTGAAGCTTTCTTT
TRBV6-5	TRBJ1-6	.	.	CASSYSEDNSPLHF	TGTGCCAGCAGTTACTCGGAGGATAATTCACCCCTCCACTTT
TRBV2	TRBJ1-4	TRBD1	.	CASSATGQTYEKLFF	TGTGCCAGCAGTGCTACGGGACAGACCTATGAAAAACTGTTTTTT